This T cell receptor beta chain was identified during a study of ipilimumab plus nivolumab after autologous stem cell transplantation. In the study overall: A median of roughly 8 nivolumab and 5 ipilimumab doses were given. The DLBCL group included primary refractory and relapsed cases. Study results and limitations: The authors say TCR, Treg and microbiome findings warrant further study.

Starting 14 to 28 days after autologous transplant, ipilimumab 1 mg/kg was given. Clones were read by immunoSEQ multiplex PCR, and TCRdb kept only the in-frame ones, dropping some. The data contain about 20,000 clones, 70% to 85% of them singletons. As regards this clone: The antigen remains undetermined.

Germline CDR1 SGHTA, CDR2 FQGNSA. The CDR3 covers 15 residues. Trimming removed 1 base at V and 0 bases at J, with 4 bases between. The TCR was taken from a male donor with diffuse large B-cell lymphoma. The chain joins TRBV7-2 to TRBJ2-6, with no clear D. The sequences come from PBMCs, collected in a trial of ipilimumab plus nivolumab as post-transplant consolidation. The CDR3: CASSLGSSGANVLTF. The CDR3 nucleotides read TGTGCCAGCAGCTTAGGAAGCTCTGGGGCCAACGTCCTGACTTTC.